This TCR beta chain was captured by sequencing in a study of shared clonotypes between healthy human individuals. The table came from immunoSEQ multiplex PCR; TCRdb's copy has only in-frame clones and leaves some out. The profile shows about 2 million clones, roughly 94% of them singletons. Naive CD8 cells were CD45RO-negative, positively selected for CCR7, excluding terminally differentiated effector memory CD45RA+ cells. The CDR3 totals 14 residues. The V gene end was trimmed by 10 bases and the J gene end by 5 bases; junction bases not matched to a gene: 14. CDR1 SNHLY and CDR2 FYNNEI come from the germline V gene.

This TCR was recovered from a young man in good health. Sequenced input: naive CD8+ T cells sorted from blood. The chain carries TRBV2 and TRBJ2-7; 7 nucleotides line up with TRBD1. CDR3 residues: CATLYRGRANEQYF. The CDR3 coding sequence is TGTGCCACACTGTACAGGGGACGGGCTAACGAGCAGTACTTC. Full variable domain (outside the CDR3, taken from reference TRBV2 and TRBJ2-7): EPEVTQTPSHQVTQMGQEVILRCVPISNHLYFYWYRQILGQKVEFLVSFYNNEISEKSEIFDDQFSVERPDGSNFTLKIRSTKLEDSAMYFCATLYRGRANEQYFGPGTRLTVT.